This T cell receptor (beta chain) comes out of a study of control samples from healthy donors and cancer patients. TCRdb's copy holds only in-frame clones and misses some; the assay was immunoSEQ multiplex PCR. Counted here are 200,000 to 250,000 clones, over 90% occurring once; the ten biggest clones make up approximately 1.5%. Germline CDR1 and CDR2: KGHSH and LQKENI. Trimming shortened V by 1 base and J by 8 bases, and 8 bases separated the two germline ends. CDR3 size: 13 residues. The receptor was derived from a man in his fifties or sixties in good health. The rearrangement uses TRBV18 and TRBJ1-4; no clear D. The specimen was blood. The CDR3 nucleotides are TGTGCCAGCTCACCACTAGACGGAGAAAAACTGTTTTTT. It specifies CASSPLDGEKLFF.